The 5 T cell receptor beta chains in this list originate from one sample, sequenced in a study of T cells in tumors after PD-1 blockade. The assay was immunoSEQ multiplex PCR, and TCRdb's table has in-frame clones only and misses some. The data contain approximately 30,000 clones, 73% of them seen just once; the ten biggest clones take up around 38%. This specimen consisted of PBMCs, obtained after anti-PD-1 treatment. The receptor set was obtained from a human donor with basal cell carcinoma.

The chain recombines TRBV6-2 or TRBV6-3 with TRBJ2-6; D is ambiguous. Trimming took off 5 bases at V and 2 bases at J, with 13 bases between the two ends. Per germline, CDR1 MNHEY and CDR2 SVGEGT. The CDR3 loop spans 16 amino acids. As DNA, the CDR3 is TGTGCCAGCAGTCGCCCATCGGTGGCTGGGGCCAACGTCCTGACTTTC. Its translation: CASSRPSVAGANVLTF.

V usage is TRBV7-2 and J usage is TRBJ2-2; 7 bases map to TRBD1. Germline loops: CDR1 SGHTA, CDR2 FQGNSA. V dropped 5 bases and J dropped 10; count of bases not matched to a gene: 10. CDR3 length: 14 residues. CDR3 region: CASSQRQGSEELFF. In DNA, the CDR3 is TGTGCCAGCAGCCAAAGACAGGGAAGCGAGGAGCTGTTTTTT.

This clone occurred once. V is TRBV5-1 and J is TRBJ2-1; tentative D call: TRBD1 (6 bases). The CDR3 loop spans 13 amino acids. V shed 4 bases and J shed 6 bases, with 11 bases lying between them. The germline V gene has CDR1 SGHRS and CDR2 YFSETQ. In nucleotides, the CDR3 is TGCGCCAGCAGCAATGACAGGACCAATGAGCAGTTCTTC. Its protein is CASSNDRTNEQFF.

This chain joins TRBV4-3 and TRBJ2-2; D tentatively fits TRBD1 or TRBD2 (6 bases each). V was clipped by 4 bases and J by 4 bases, with 19 bases between them. Germline CDR1 is LGHNA and CDR2 is YSLEER. The CDR3 covers 17 residues. CDR3 DNA sequence: TGCGCCAGCAGCCGGGGGGCGGGGCGGCTAGGCACCGGGGAGCTGTTTTTT. Its protein product is CASSRGAGRLGTGELFF.

Only a few counts were recorded for this clone. The chain combines TRBV5-1 with TRBJ2-3, with 9 bases aligning to TRBD2. The V segment lost 7 bases and the J segment 5 bases; nucleotides outside the gene matches: 8. The CDR3 spans 14 residues. Germline assignment: CDR1 SGHRS and CDR2 YFSETQ. CDR3 in amino acids: CASRVSGGLDTQYF. Here the CDR3 DNA reads TGCGCCAGCCGTGTCAGCGGGGGGTTAGATACGCAGTATTTT.